The clone carrying this T cell receptor (beta chain) appeared many times. What it binds is not known. A universal primer binding site was introduced by template switching. The final cDNA contained unique molecular identifiers. TCRdb re-called the 5' RACE reads with MiXCR, one entry per CDR3 protein. The table records 100,000 or so distinct CDR3 sequences, 5.9% of them present only once. The CDR3 has 15 residues. V lost 4 bases, J lost 4 bases, and 6 bases stayed unmatched. The sample is drawn from a study of identical twins. Points from the study as a whole: Out-of-frame alpha sequences common to twins exhibited an excess of low generation probability. Abundant cord blood beta clonotypes carried fewer insertions; memory repertoires showed none.

This clonotype originated in a woman aged 50 to 65 in good health. Specimen: memory T cells sorted from blood. The rearrangement uses TRBV12-3 or TRBV12-4 and TRBJ1-5; TRBD1 matches 8 bases. This CDR3 is CASSYRDRSNQPQHF. In nucleotides, the CDR3 is TGTGCCAGCAGTTACCGGGACAGGAGTAATCAGCCCCAGCATTTT.